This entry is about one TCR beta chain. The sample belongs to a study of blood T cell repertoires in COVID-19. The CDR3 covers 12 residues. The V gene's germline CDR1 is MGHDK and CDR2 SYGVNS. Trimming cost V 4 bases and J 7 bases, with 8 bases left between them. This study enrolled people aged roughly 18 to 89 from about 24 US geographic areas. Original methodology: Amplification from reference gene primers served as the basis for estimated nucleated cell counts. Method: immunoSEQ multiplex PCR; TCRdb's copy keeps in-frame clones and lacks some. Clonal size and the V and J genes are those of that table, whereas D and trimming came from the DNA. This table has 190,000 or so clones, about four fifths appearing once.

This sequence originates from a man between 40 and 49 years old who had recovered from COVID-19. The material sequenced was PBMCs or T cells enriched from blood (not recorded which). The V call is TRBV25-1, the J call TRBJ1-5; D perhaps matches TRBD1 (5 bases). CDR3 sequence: CASSVGVQPQHF. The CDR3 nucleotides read TGTGCCAGCAGTGTAGGGGTCCAGCCCCAGCATTTT.